The rows below give T cell receptor beta chains drawn from one sample of a study of blood T cells in healthy people across ages. TCRdb re-derived calls from the 5' RACE reads in MiXCR, one entry per CDR3 protein. The repertoire holds fewer than 2,000,000 distinct CDR3 sequences, about 39% seen once, with 23% in the top ten. The sample was blood. All receptors derive from a human donor in good health. The CDR3 runs from the conserved cysteine through the conserved F or W. A D gene is named only where the DNA matches it firmly. For some rows the clone size is stated as once, few or many, or as a class when expanded; others skip it.

>TRBD2|TRBJ2-7|12|TRBV29-1|many
CSVAPGGLEQYF
TGCAGCGTAGCTCCGGGGGGTCTTGAGCAGTACTTC
>NA|TRBJ1-2|13|TRBV5-6|NA
CASSYDRIDGYTF
TGTGCCAGCAGCTACGACAGGATTGATGGCTACACCTTC
>NA|TRBJ2-3|13|TRBV29-1|NA
CSVGTLAIDTQYF
TGCAGCGTTGGGACTCTTGCTATAGATACGCAGTATTTT
>NA|TRBJ2-5|14|TRBV29-1|many
CSVEVGGIRETQYF
TGCAGCGTTGAAGTCGGTGGTATTAGAGAGACCCAGTACTTC
>NA|TRBJ2-7|16|TRBV9|NA
CASSVATAANSYEQYF
TGTGCCAGCAGCGTAGCTACGGCTGCGAACTCCTACGAGCAGTACTTC
>NA|TRBJ2-7|15|TRBV6-5|NA
CASSYSRQVPYEQYF
TGTGCCAGCAGTTACTCGAGACAGGTTCCCTACGAGCAGTACTTC
>NA|TRBJ2-1|15|TRBV7-2|few
CASSLIGSGYNEQFF
TGTGCCAGCAGCTTGATTGGTTCGGGGTACAATGAGCAGTTCTTC
>TRBD1|TRBJ1-2|17|TRBV9|few
CASSYRTGGDANYGYTF
TGTGCCAGCAGCTACCGGACAGGGGGCGATGCTAACTATGGCTACACCTTC
>NA|TRBJ1-1|14|TRBV6-6|NA
CASSYPGQGSEAFF
TGTGCCAGCAGTTACCCGGGTCAGGGTTCTGAGGCTTTCTTT
>TRBD1|TRBJ2-6|17|TRBV7-2|NA
CASSLQGARSGANVLTF
TGTGCCAGCAGCTTGCAGGGGGCGCGTTCTGGGGCCAACGTCCTGACTTTC
>NA|TRBJ2-1|13|TRBV4-3|NA
CASSYQLRHEQFF
TGCGCCAGCAGTTATCAGCTGAGACATGAGCAGTTCTTC
>NA|TRBJ1-1|18|TRBV7-9|NA
CASWGRARGVRMNTEAFF
TGTGCCAGTTGGGGGAGGGCCCGGGGAGTTCGCATGAACACTGAAGCTTTCTTT
>NA|TRBJ1-2|13|TRBV20-1|few
CSAVPGWNYGYTF
TGCAGTGCGGTACCGGGGTGGAACTATGGCTACACCTTC
>NA|TRBJ2-7|12|TRBV12-5|few
CASGQAGYEQYF
TGTGCTAGTGGACAGGCGGGCTACGAGCAGTACTTC
>NA|TRBJ2-5|15|TRBV4-1|few
CASSQGPDYQETQYF
TGCGCCAGCAGCCAAGGGCCGGACTACCAGGAGACCCAGTACTTC
>NA|TRBJ2-5|18|TRBV18|NA
CASSPMLDGTMVGETQYF
TGTGCCAGCTCACCGATGTTGGACGGGACAATGGTGGGAGAGACCCAGTACTTC
>NA|TRBJ2-1|16|TRBV21-1|NA
CASSKAQGGLDNEQFF
TGTGCCAGCAGCAAAGCACAGGGGGGGCTCGACAATGAGCAGTTCTTC
>NA|TRBJ1-1|14|TRBV12-3/TRBV12-4|NA
CASSLVLTGNEAFF
TGTGCCAGCAGTTTAGTCCTGACTGGAAATGAAGCTTTCTTT
>TRBD1|TRBJ1-2|15|TRBV28|NA
CASSVYRGSSYGYTF
TGTGCCAGCAGTGTCTACAGGGGATCTAGTTATGGCTACACCTTC
>NA|TRBJ1-3|12|TRBV29-1|NA
CSVLYQGNTIYF
TGCAGCGTTCTATATCAGGGGAACACCATATATTTT
>TRBD1|TRBJ2-5|16|TRBV6-2/TRBV6-3|NA
CASPTIRGLGQETQYF
TGTGCCAGTCCAACGATCAGGGGGCTGGGCCAAGAGACCCAGTACTTC
>NA|TRBJ2-2|13|TRBV20-1|few
CSASDSNTGELFF
TGCAGTGCTTCCGACAGTAACACCGGGGAGCTGTTTTTT
>NA|TRBJ2-7|14|TRBV7-6|few
CASSSFGAFYEQYF
TGTGCCAGCAGCTCATTTGGGGCTTTCTACGAGCAGTACTTC
>NA|TRBJ2-3|16|TRBV5-1|NA
CASSLEVRELTDTQYF
TGCGCCAGCAGCTTGGAAGTCAGGGAATTAACAGATACGCAGTATTTT
>NA|TRBJ2-1|11|TRBV12-3/TRBV12-4|NA
CASLKLGQKFF
TGTGCCAGCCTTAAGTTGGGACAAAAGTTCTTC
>NA|TRBJ2-7|13|TRBV28|once
CVSSPLEDYEQYF
TGTGTCAGCAGTCCCTTGGAGGACTACGAGCAGTACTTC
>NA|TRBJ1-2|14|TRBV4-3|few
CASSQDWTIGGYTF
TGCGCCAGCAGCCAAGATTGGACAATTGGGGGCTACACCTTC
>NA|TRBJ2-1|15|TRBV7-2|NA
CASSLEDTSYNEQFF
TGTGCCAGCAGCTTAGAGGACACAAGCTACAATGAGCAGTTCTTC
>NA|TRBJ1-2|13|TRBV20-1|NA
CSASPKENYGYTF
TGCAGTGCTAGTCCCAAGGAGAACTATGGCTACACCTTC
>TRBD2|TRBJ2-2|15|TRBV20-1|NA
CSAKPSGGAGGELFF
TGCAGTGCTAAACCTAGCGGGGGGGCAGGCGGGGAGCTGTTTTTT
>NA|TRBJ1-2|15|TRBV7-2|NA
CASSSVGGPNYGYTF
TGTGCCAGCAGCTCCGTCGGGGGGCCCAACTATGGCTACACCTTC
>NA|TRBJ2-1|14|TRBV7-2|NA
CASNRGALDNEQFF
TGTGCCAGCAATCGGGGGGCCTTGGACAATGAGCAGTTCTTC
>TRBD2|TRBJ2-7|15|TRBV7-3|few
CASSLQAGASYEQYF
TGTGCCAGCAGCTTACAAGCGGGGGCTTCCTACGAGCAGTACTTC
>TRBD1|TRBJ1-2|15|TRBV5-5|NA
CASSFGQGDHYGYTF
TGTGCCAGCAGTTTCGGACAGGGGGATCACTATGGCTACACCTTC
>NA|TRBJ1-1|14|TRBV12-3/TRBV12-4|NA
CASSLIGWVTEAFF
TGTGCCAGCAGTTTAATCGGGTGGGTGACCGAAGCTTTCTTT
>NA|TRBJ2-6|15|TRBV29-1|few
CSVETFQSGANVLTF
TGCAGCGTTGAAACTTTCCAGTCCGGGGCCAACGTCCTGACTTTC
>NA|TRBJ1-4|16|TRBV5-6|NA
CASSRKGGATNEKLFF
TGTGCCAGCAGCCGGAAGGGGGGAGCAACTAATGAAAAACTGTTTTTT
>NA|TRBJ1-2|14|TRBV6-2/TRBV6-3|NA
CASSRPGHGYGYTF
TGTGCCAGCAGTCGCCCGGGACACGGCTATGGCTACACCTTC
>TRBD2|TRBJ2-7|15|TRBV7-2|NA
CASSLVITGGYEQYF
TGTGCCAGCAGCTTAGTCATTACGGGGGGCTACGAGCAGTACTTC
>TRBD1|TRBJ1-2|13|TRBV6-4|few
CASSADREGGYTF
TGTGCCAGCAGTGCGGACAGGGAGGGTGGCTACACCTTC
>NA|TRBJ2-5|16|TRBV4-1|NA
CASSQGIRQDQETQYF
TGCGCCAGCAGCCAAGGAATTCGACAGGACCAAGAGACCCAGTACTTC
>NA|TRBJ2-1|15|TRBV12-3/TRBV12-4|NA
CASSSASGSYNEQFF
TGTGCCAGCAGTTCCGCTTCCGGGTCCTACAATGAGCAGTTCTTC
>TRBD1|TRBJ1-5|15|TRBV12-3/TRBV12-4|NA
CASSLRQGRSQPQHF
TGTGCCAGCAGTTTACGACAGGGAAGATCTCAGCCCCAGCATTTT
>TRBD2|TRBJ2-3|16|TRBV4-1|NA
CASSQSTSEGTDTQYF
TGCGCCAGCAGCCAATCTACTAGCGAAGGCACAGATACGCAGTATTTT
>NA|TRBJ1-1|15|TRBV12-3/TRBV12-4|NA
CASISWDSTNTEAFF
TGTGCCAGCATCTCTTGGGACTCAACGAACACTGAAGCTTTCTTT
>NA|TRBJ2-7|14|TRBV10-3|NA
CAISDPLAGYEQYF
TGTGCCATCAGTGACCCGTTGGCTGGCTACGAGCAGTACTTC
>TRBD1|TRBJ2-5|15|TRBV6-6|NA
CASSGQDRAQETQYF
TGTGCCAGCAGTGGACAAGACAGGGCCCAAGAGACCCAGTACTTC
>NA|TRBJ1-2|13|TRBV29-1|few
CSVGTTNNYGYTF
TGCAGCGTTGGGACAACGAATAACTATGGCTACACCTTC
>TRBD1|TRBJ1-1|13|TRBV6-4|NA
CASSNGQGREAFF
TGTGCCAGCAGTAACGGACAGGGGCGAGAAGCTTTCTTT
>NA|TRBJ2-5|14|TRBV2|NA
CASRGGGTYNEQYF
TGTGCCAGCAGAGGAGGGGGGACCTACAATGAGCAGTACTTC
>TRBD1|TRBJ1-1|14|TRBV4-3|NA
CASSQADRDTEAFF
TGCGCCAGCAGCCAAGCCGACAGGGACACTGAAGCTTTCTTT
>NA|TRBJ1-2|14|TRBV4-1|NA
CASSQDIRDYGYTF
TGCGCCAGCAGCCAAGATATACGGGACTATGGCTACACCTTC
>NA|TRBJ1-4|14|TRBV7-2|many
CASSRARTGEKLFF
TGTGCCAGCAGCCGAGCCAGGACGGGGGAAAAACTGTTTTTT
>TRBD1|TRBJ1-1|16|TRBV11-1|once
CASSWNLQGSIPEAFF
TGTGCCAGCAGCTGGAATTTACAGGGGAGCATCCCTGAAGCTTTCTTT
>NA|TRBJ2-1|15|TRBV7-2|NA
CASSLQSDNFYEQFF
TGTGCCAGCAGCTTACAATCGGACAACTTCTACGAGCAGTTCTTC
>NA|TRBJ2-7|14|TRBV9|NA
CASSVTGLAYEQYF
TGTGCCAGCAGCGTTACAGGCCTCGCCTACGAGCAGTACTTC
>TRBD1|TRBJ2-5|14|TRBV29-1|few
CSASGTGVRETQYF
TGCAGCGCTTCCGGGACAGGGGTTCGAGAGACCCAGTACTTC
>TRBD1|TRBJ1-3|14|TRBV29-1|NA
CSVAQGGSGNTIYF
TGCAGCGTCGCTCAGGGGGGCTCTGGAAACACCATATATTTT